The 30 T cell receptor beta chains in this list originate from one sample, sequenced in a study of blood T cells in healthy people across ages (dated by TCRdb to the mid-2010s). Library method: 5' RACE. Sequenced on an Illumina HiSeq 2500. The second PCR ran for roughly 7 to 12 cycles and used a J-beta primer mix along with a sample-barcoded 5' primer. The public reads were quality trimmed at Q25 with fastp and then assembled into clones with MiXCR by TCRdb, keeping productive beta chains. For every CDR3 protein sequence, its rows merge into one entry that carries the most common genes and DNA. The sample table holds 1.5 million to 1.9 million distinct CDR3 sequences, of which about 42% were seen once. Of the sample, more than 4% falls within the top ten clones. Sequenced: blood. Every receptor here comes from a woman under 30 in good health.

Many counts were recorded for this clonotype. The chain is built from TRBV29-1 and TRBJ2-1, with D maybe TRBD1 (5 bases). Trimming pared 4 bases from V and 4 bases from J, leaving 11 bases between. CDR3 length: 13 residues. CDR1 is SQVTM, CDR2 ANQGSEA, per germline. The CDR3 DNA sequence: TGCAGCGTTGGTGGGGCGGTATACAATGAGCAGTTCTTC. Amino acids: CSVGGAVYNEQFF.

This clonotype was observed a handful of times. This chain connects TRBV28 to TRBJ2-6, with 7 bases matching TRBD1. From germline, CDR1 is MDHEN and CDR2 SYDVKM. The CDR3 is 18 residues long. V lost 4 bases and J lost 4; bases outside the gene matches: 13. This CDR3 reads CASSSRQGWSVGANVLTF. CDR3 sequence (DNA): TGTGCCAGCAGTTCGAGACAGGGATGGTCGGTCGGGGCCAACGTCCTGACTTTC.

CDR3 nucleotides: TGTGCCAGCTCCGCACAGGGGGGGCAAGAGACCCAGTACTTC. Protein product: CASSAQGGQETQYF. The V call is TRBV2, the J call TRBJ2-5; D might be TRBD1 (8 bases). Germline V gene sequence: CDR1 SNHLY, CDR2 FYNNEI. Trimming removed 8 bases at V and 2 bases at J, with 15 bases between. The CDR3 loop spans 14 amino acids.

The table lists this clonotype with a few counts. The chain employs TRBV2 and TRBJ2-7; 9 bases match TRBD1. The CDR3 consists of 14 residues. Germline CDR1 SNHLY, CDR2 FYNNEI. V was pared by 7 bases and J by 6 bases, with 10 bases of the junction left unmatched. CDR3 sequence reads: CASIDRTGVGEQYF. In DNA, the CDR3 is TGTGCCAGCATTGATCGGACAGGGGTCGGCGAGCAGTACTTC.

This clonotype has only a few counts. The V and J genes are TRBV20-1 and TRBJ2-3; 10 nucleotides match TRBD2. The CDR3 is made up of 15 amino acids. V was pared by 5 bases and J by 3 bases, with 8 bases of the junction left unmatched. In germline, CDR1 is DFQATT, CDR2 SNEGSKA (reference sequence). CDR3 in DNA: TGCAGTGCTTCGGGAGTAGCGGGAGGTACAGATACGCAGTATTTT. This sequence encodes CSASGVAGGTDTQYF.

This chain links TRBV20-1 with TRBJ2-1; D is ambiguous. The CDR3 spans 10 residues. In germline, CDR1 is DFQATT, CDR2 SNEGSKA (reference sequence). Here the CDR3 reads CTPWDNEQFF. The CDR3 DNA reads TGCACCCCTTGGGACAATGAGCAGTTCTTC.

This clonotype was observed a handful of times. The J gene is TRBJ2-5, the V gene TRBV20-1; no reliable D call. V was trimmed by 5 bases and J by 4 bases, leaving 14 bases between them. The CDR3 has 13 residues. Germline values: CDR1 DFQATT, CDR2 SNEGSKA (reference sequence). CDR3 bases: TGCAGTGCTGGGCCTGACTCCCCAGAGACCCAGTACTTC. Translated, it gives CSAGPDSPETQYF.

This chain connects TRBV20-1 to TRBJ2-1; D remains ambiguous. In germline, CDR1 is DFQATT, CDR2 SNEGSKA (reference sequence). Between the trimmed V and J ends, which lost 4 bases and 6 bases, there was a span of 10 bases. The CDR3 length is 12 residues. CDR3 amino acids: CSATFGGNEQFF. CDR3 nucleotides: TGCAGTGCTACCTTTGGTGGCAATGAGCAGTTCTTC.

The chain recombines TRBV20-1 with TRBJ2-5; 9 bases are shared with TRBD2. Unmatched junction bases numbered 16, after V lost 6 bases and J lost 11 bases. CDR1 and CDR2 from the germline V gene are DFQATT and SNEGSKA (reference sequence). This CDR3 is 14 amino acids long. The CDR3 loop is CSASPGLATNKQYF. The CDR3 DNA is TGCAGTGCCTCACCGGGACTAGCCACCAATAAGCAGTACTTC.

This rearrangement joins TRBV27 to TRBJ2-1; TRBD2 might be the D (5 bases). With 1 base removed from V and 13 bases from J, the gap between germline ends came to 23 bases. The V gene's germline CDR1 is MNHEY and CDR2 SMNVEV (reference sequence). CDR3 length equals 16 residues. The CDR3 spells CASSLYRGSASETQFF. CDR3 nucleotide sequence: TGTGCCAGCAGTTTATACCGGGGAAGCGCGTCGGAGACCCAGTTCTTC.

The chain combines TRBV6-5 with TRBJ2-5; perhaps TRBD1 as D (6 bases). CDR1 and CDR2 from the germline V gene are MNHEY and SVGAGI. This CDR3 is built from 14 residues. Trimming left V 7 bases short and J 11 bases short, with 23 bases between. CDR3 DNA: TGTGCCAGCAATCCCGGGACAACCGACAATGAGCAGTACTTC. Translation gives CASNPGTTDNEQYF.

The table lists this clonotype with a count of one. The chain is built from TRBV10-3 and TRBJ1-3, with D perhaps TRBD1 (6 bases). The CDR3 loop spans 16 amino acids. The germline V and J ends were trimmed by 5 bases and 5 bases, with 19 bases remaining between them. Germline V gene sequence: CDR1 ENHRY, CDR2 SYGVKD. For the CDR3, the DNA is TGTGCCATCAGTCCGCAGGGGACACCGACGCGAAACACCATATATTTT. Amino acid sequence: CAISPQGTPTRNTIYF.

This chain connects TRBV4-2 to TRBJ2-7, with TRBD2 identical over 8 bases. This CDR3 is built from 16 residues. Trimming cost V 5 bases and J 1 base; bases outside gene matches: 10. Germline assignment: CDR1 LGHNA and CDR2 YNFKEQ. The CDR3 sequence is CASSSRSSGMSYEQYF. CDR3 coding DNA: TGTGCCAGCAGCTCTCGGAGTAGCGGGATGTCCTACGAGCAGTACTTC.

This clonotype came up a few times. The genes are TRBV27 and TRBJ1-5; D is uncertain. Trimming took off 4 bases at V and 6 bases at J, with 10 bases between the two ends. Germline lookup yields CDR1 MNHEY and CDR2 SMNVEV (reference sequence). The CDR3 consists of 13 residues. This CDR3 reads CASSSRGLQPQHF. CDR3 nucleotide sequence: TGTGCCAGCAGTTCCAGAGGCCTTCAGCCCCAGCATTTT.

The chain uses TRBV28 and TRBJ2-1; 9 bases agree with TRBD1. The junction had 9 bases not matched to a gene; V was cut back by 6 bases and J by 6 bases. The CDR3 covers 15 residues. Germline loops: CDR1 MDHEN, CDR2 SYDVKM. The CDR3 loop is CASRNRGRFGNEQFF. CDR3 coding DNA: TGTGCCAGCAGGAACAGGGGGCGCTTTGGCAATGAGCAGTTCTTC.

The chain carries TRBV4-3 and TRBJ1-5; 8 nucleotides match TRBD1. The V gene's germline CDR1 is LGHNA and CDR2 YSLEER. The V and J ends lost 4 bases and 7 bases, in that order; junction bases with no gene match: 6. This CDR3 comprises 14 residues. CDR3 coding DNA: TGCGCCAGCAGCCTGACAGGGGAGGAACAGCCCCAGCATTTT. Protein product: CASSLTGEEQPQHF.

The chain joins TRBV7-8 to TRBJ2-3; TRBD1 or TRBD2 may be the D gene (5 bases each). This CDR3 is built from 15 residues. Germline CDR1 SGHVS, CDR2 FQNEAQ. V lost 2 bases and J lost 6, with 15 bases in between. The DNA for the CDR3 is TGTGCCAGCAGCTTACATGGACTCCCAGGGGATACGCAGTATTTT. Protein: CASSLHGLPGDTQYF.

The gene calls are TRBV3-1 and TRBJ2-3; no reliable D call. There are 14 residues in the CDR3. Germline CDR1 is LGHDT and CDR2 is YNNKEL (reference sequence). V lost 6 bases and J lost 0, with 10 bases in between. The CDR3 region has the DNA TGTGCCAGCAGTCGGACGCAGAGCACAGATACGCAGTATTTT. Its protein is CASSRTQSTDTQYF.

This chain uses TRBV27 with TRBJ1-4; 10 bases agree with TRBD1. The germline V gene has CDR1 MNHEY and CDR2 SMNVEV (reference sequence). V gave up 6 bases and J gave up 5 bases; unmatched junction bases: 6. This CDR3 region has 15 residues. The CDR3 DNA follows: TGTGCCAGCAGAAAAACGGGACAGGGGAATGAAAAACTGTTTTTT. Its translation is CASRKTGQGNEKLFF.

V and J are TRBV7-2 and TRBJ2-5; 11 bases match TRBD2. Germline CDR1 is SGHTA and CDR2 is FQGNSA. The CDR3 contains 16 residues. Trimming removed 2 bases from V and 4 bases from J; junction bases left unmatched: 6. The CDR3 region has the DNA TGTGCCAGCAGCTTAAGTTCTAGCGGGGGGCTAGAGACCCAGTACTTC. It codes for CASSLSSSGGLETQYF.

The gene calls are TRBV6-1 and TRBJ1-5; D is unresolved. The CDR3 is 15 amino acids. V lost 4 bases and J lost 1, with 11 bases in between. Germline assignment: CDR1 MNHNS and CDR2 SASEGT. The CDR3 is CASSVVHGSNQPQHF. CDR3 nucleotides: TGTGCCAGCAGTGTTGTCCATGGGAGCAATCAGCCCCAGCATTTT.

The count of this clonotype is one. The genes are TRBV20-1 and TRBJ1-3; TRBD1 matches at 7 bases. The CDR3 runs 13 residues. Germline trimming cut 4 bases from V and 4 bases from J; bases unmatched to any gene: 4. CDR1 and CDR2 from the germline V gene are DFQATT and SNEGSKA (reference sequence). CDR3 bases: TGCAGTGCTACGACAGGGACAGGAAACACCATATATTTT. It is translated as CSATTGTGNTIYF.

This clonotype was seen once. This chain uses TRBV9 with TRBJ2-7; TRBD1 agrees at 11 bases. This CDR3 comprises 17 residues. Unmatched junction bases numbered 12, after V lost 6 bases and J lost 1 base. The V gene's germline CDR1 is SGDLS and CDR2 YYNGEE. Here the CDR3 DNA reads TGTGCCAGCAACACACCCCGGGACAGGGGGGATTCCTACGAGCAGTACTTC. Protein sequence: CASNTPRDRGDSYEQYF.

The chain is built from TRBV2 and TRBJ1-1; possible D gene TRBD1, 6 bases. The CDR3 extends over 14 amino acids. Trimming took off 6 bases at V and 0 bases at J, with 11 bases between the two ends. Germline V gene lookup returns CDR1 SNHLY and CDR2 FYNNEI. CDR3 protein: CASREGHMNTEAFF. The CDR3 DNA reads TGTGCCAGCAGGGAGGGACACATGAACACTGAAGCTTTCTTT.

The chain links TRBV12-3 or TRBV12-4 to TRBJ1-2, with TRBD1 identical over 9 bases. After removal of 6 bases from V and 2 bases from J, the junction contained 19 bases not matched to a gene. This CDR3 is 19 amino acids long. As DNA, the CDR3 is TGTGCCAGCAGAGGCTATCTCCGGGACAGGGAAGGGACCAACTATGGCTACACCTTC. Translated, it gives CASRGYLRDREGTNYGYTF.

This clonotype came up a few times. DNA of the CDR3: TGCAGTGCTAGAGGAAGGGGCCTCTCCGGCTACACCTTC. Its translation: CSARGRGLSGYTF. The chain recombines TRBV20-1 with TRBJ1-2, with D tentatively TRBD1 (5 bases). The CDR3 runs to 13 residues. The germline V gene encodes CDR1 DFQATT and CDR2 SNEGSKA (reference sequence). The V end lost 1 base, the J end lost 8 bases, and 14 bases lay between the germline ends.

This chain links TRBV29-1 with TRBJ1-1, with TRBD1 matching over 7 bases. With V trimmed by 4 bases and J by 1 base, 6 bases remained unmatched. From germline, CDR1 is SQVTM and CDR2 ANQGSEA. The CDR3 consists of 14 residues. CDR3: CSVVRQGTNTEAFF. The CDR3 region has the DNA TGCAGCGTTGTTCGACAGGGTACGAACACTGAAGCTTTCTTT.

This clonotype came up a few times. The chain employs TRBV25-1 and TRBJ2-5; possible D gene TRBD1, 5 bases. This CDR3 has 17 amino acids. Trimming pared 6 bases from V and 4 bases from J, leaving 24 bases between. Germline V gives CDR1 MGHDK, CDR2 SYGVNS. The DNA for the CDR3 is TGTGCCAGCAGCGGGTTATTGGGTCACCGAAGGGGAGAGACCCAGTACTTC. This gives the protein CASSGLLGHRRGETQYF.

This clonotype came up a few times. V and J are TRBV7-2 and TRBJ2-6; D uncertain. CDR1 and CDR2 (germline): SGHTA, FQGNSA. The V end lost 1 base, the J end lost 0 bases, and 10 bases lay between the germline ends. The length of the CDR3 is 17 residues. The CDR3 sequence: CASSLGGRYSGANVLTF. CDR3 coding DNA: TGTGCCAGCAGCTTAGGAGGACGGTACTCTGGGGCCAACGTCCTGACTTTC. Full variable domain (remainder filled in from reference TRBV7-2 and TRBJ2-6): GAGVSQSPSNKVTEKGKDVELRCDPISGHTALYWYRQSLGQGLEFLIYFQGNSAPDKSGLPSDRFSAERTGGSVSTLTIQRTQQEDSAVYLCASSLGGRYSGANVLTFGAGSRLTVL.

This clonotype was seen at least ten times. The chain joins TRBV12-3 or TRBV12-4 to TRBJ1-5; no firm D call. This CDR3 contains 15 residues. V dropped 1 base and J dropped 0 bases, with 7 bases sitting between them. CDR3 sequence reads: CASSLDGYSNQPQHF. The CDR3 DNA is TGTGCCAGCAGTTTAGATGGGTATAGCAATCAGCCCCAGCATTTT.